Listed below are T cell receptor beta chains from one sample, sequenced in a study of blood T cells in healthy people across ages. Each CDR3 protein gets one entry after TCRdb re-called the 5' RACE reads with MiXCR. The sample holds under 950,000 distinct CDR3 sequences, about a fifth seen once. Sequencing input: blood. These receptors were collected from a man in his 70s in good health. CDR3s include the opening cysteine and the closing phenylalanine or tryptophan. A D gene is named only where the DNA matches it firmly. A row's size may be missing; if present it is once, few, many or a size class.

>NA|NA|TRBJ2-1|TRBV2
CASNLGTVGNEQFF
TGTGCCAGCAACCTCGGGACCGTGGGGAATGAGCAGTTCTTC
>few|NA|TRBJ2-7|TRBV27
CASPSYEQYF
TGTGCCAGCCCCTCCTACGAGCAGTACTTC
>NA|TRBD2|TRBJ2-1|TRBV6-2/TRBV6-3
CASRSGLAGGLLLHEQFF
TGTGCCAGCCGATCGGGACTAGCGGGAGGGTTATTGCTCCATGAGCAGTTCTTC
>few|NA|TRBJ2-2|TRBV6-6
CASSSNSYRGTGELFF
TGTGCCAGCAGTTCCAACAGTTACCGGGGCACCGGGGAGCTGTTTTTT
>NA|NA|TRBJ2-3|TRBV24-1
CATSDLQGGLADTQYF
TGTGCCACCAGTGATTTGCAGGGCGGACTCGCAGATACGCAGTATTTT
>NA|NA|TRBJ2-5|TRBV14
CAGSRTRETQYF
TGTGCCGGCAGCCGGACCCGGGAGACCCAGTACTTC
>few|TRBD2|TRBJ2-2|TRBV3-1
CASSQSGTRGTGELFF
TGTGCCAGCAGCCAATCGGGGACTAGAGGTACCGGGGAGCTGTTTTTT
>NA|TRBD2|TRBJ2-3|TRBV10-3
CAAGLAGVRTDTQYF
TGTGCCGCAGGCCTAGCGGGAGTTCGGACAGATACGCAGTATTTT
>NA|NA|TRBJ2-1|TRBV15
CATSRVPLGRVSYNEQFF
TGTGCCACCAGCAGAGTTCCTTTAGGGCGGGTCTCCTACAATGAGCAGTTCTTC
>NA|NA|TRBJ1-1|TRBV20-1
CSARKYEAFF
TGCAGTGCTAGGAAGTATGAAGCTTTCTTT
>few|TRBD2|TRBJ2-5|TRBV25-1
CASTAGTKETQYF
TGTGCCAGCACAGCGGGGACCAAAGAGACCCAGTACTTC
>few|TRBD1|TRBJ2-1|TRBV7-9
CASSTGQGDYNKQFF
TGTGCCAGCAGCACGGGACAGGGAGACTACAATAAGCAGTTCTTC
>few|NA|TRBJ1-2|TRBV28
CASSLVGILTYGYTF
TGTGCCAGCAGTTTAGTAGGGATCCTCACCTATGGCTACACCTTC
>NA|TRBD2|TRBJ2-3|TRBV7-2
CASSVEGTSGGMYTQYF
TGTGCCAGCAGCGTAGAGGGGACTAGCGGGGGCATGTATACGCAGTATTTT
>NA|TRBD1|TRBJ2-7|TRBV20-1
CSAHTGTGKSYEQYF
TGCAGTGCCCATACCGGGACAGGAAAATCCTACGAGCAGTACTTC
>few|TRBD2|TRBJ2-3|TRBV30
CAWTGTSLVDTQYF
TGTGCCTGGACCGGGACTAGCCTCGTAGATACGCAGTATTTT
>few|TRBD2|TRBJ2-3|TRBV20-1
CSATIAGGPIDTQYF
TGCAGTGCTACGATAGCGGGAGGGCCGATAGATACGCAGTATTTT
>NA|NA|TRBJ2-7|TRBV27
CASSDHRDYSYEQYF
TGTGCCAGCAGTGACCACAGAGATTACTCCTACGAGCAGTACTTC
>NA|TRBD1|TRBJ2-7|TRBV6-6
CASSTRQGPYEQYF
TGTGCCAGCAGTACAAGACAGGGTCCTTACGAGCAGTACTTC
>few|NA|TRBJ1-1|TRBV7-2
CASSAQAGVDTEAFF
TGTGCCAGCAGCGCACAGGCAGGAGTTGACACTGAAGCTTTCTTT
>NA|NA|TRBJ1-3|TRBV7-6
CASSESRNSGNTIYF
TGTGCCAGCAGCGAAAGCCGAAACTCTGGAAACACCATATATTTT
>NA|NA|TRBJ2-3|TRBV12-3/TRBV12-4
CASSPGGREADTQYF
TGTGCCAGCAGCCCTGGTGGGAGAGAGGCAGATACGCAGTATTTT
>many|NA|TRBJ1-5|TRBV20-1
CSARSGNSNQPQHF
TGCAGTGCTAGGAGTGGGAATAGCAATCAGCCCCAGCATTTT
>NA|TRBD2|TRBJ2-7|TRBV12-3/TRBV12-4
CASSLWGRGDSYEQYF
TGTGCCAGCAGTTTGTGGGGGAGGGGCGACTCCTACGAGCAGTACTTC
>NA|TRBD1|TRBJ2-3|TRBV3-1
CASSQQGAGDTQYF
TGTGCCAGCAGCCAACAGGGGGCTGGAGATACGCAGTATTTT
>few|TRBD1|TRBJ1-5|TRBV5-1
CASSITGTGDQPQHF
TGCGCCAGCAGCATCACCGGGACAGGGGATCAGCCCCAGCATTTT
>few|TRBD2|TRBJ2-5|TRBV5-1
CASSSKTSGEETQYF
TGCGCCAGCAGCAGCAAGACTAGCGGGGAGGAGACCCAGTACTTC
>NA|TRBD2|TRBJ2-1|TRBV20-1
CSATQPGTSGRAAYNEQFF
TGCAGTGCAACCCAACCCGGGACTAGCGGGAGGGCTGCCTACAATGAGCAGTTCTTC
>few|NA|TRBJ2-3|TRBV5-1
CASSYLTPDTQYF
TGCGCCAGCAGCTACCTGACACCAGATACGCAGTATTTT
>few|NA|TRBJ2-5|TRBV5-1
CASSLRQDFQETQYF
TGCGCCAGCAGCTTGAGACAGGACTTCCAAGAGACCCAGTACTTC
>NA|NA|TRBJ1-4|TRBV7-9
CASSLLGTEKLFF
TGTGCCAGCAGCTTACTGGGGACTGAAAAACTGTTTTTT
>NA|NA|TRBJ2-4|TRBV12-3/TRBV12-4
CASTTSPGAAKNIQYF
TGTGCCAGCACCACGTCCCCAGGGGCGGCCAAAAACATTCAGTACTTC
>few|TRBD1|TRBJ2-4|TRBV19
CASSIDLRTGRMNIQYF
TGTGCCAGTAGTATAGATCTGCGGACAGGGAGGATGAACATTCAGTACTTC
>few|NA|TRBJ2-3|TRBV12-3/TRBV12-4
CASCRTVSTDTQYF
TGTGCCAGCTGCCGGACAGTTAGCACAGATACGCAGTATTTT
>NA|TRBD1|TRBJ1-6|TRBV7-9
CASSLGQGVSSPLHF
TGTGCCAGCAGCTTAGGACAGGGGGTTAGCTCACCCCTCCACTTT
>NA|NA|TRBJ2-7|TRBV6-1
CASSREGSYEQYF
TGTGCCAGCAGTCGTGAAGGATCCTACGAGCAGTACTTC
>many|NA|TRBJ2-5|TRBV5-1
CASSFGVQETQYF
TGCGCCAGCAGCTTCGGCGTACAAGAGACCCAGTACTTC